The clone carrying this T cell receptor (beta chain) was observed at least ten times. The sample originates from a study of human T cells and chemical hapten exposure. The wider study: Patch tests put 0.01% DPC on the upper back, and the results were checked at 6 days. Largely, small differences in pooled library volume made per-sample TCR yields vary.

TCRdb analysed the RACE reads with MiXCR anew, one entry per CDR3 protein. The data contain 100,000 to 150,000 distinct CDR3 sequences, roughly 13% of them seen just once; the ten biggest clones take up roughly 2.8%. This sample's time point: pre-sensitization, week 0. The treatment: therapeutic diphenylcyclopropenone sensitization with weekly scalp DPC. Germline CDR1 SGHTA, CDR2 FQGNSA. V dropped 6 bases and J dropped 0 bases, with 19 bases sitting between them. This CDR3 spans 17 amino acids. This clonotype originated in a woman under 30 with alopecia areata. Some clones in this sample may be carry-over from other donors' samples. This sample comprised whole blood, obtained in connection with sensitization to the hapten diphenylcyclopropenone (DPC). This chain joins TRBV7-2 and TRBJ2-3; D possibly matches TRBD1 or TRBD2 (5 bases each). CDR3 DNA: TGTGCCAGCAGACTAAAGGGAACGGGGCCTAGCACAGATACGCAGTATTTT. Protein: CASRLKGTGPSTDTQYF.